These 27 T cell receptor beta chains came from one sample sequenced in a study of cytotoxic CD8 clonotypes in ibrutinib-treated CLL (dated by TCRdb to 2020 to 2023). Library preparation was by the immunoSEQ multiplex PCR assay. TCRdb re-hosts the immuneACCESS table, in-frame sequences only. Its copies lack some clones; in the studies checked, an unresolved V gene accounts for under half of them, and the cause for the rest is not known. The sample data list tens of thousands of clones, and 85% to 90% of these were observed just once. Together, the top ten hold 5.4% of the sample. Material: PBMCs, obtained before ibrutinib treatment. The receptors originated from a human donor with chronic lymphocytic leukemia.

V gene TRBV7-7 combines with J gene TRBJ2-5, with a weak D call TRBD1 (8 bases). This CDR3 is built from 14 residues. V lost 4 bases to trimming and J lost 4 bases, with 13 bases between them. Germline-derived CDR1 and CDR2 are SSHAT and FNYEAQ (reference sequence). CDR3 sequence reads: CASSSTGGGETQYF. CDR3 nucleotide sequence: TGTGCCAGCAGCTCCACAGGGGGGGGAGAGACCCAGTACTTC.

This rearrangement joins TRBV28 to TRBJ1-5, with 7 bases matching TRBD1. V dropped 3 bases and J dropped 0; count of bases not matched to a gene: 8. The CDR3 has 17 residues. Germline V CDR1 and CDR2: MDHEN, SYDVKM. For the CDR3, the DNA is TGTGCCAGCAGTTTTGCCCGACAGGGACTTAGCAATCAGCCCCAGCATTTT. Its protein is CASSFARQGLSNQPQHF. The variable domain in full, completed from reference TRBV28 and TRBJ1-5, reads DVKVTQSSRYLVKRTGEKVFLECVQDMDHENMFWYRQDPGLGLRLIYFSYDVKMKEKGDIPEGYSVSREKKERFSLILESASTNQTSMYLCASSFARQGLSNQPQHFGDGTRLSIL.

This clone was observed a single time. CDR3 DNA sequence: TGTGCCAGCAGTTTCAGAGGGGATTTTGAAAAACTGTTTTTT. This gives the protein CASSFRGDFEKLFF. The chain links TRBV27 to TRBJ1-4, with D maybe TRBD1 (5 bases). The CDR3 is 14 residues long. Trimming took off 3 bases at V and 7 bases at J, with 12 bases between the two ends. Germline V gene lookup returns CDR1 MNHEY and CDR2 SMNVEV (reference sequence).

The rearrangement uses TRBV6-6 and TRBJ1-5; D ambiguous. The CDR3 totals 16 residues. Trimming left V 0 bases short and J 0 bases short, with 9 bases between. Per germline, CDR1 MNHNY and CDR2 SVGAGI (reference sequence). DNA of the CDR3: TGTGCCAGCAGTTACTCCGGCAGGTATAGCAATCAGCCCCAGCATTTT. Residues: CASSYSGRYSNQPQHF.

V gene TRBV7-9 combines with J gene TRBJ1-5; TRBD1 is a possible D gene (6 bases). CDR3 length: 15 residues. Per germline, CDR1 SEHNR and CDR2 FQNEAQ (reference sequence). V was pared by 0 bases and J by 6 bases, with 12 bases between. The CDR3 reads CASSLAGGRGQPQHF. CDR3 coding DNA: TGTGCCAGCAGCTTAGCGGGGGGCAGGGGTCAGCCCCAGCATTTT.

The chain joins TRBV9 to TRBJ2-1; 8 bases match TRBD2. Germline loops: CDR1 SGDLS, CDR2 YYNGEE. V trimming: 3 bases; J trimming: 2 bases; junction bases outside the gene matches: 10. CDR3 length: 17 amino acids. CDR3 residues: CASSERIIAGPYNEQFF. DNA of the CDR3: TGTGCCAGCAGCGAGAGGATCATAGCGGGACCCTACAATGAGCAGTTCTTC.

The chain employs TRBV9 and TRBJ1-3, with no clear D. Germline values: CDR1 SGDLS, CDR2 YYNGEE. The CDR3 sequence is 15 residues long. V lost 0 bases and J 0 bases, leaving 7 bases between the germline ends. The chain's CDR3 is CASSVGQTSGNTIYF. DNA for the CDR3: TGTGCCAGCAGCGTAGGCCAGACCTCTGGAAACACCATATATTTT.

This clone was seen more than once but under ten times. The CDR3 loop reads CASSQRAGTGPLNYGYTF. Written as DNA, the CDR3 is TGTGCCAGCAGCCAGCGAGCCGGGACAGGGCCTTTAAACTATGGCTACACCTTC. This chain connects TRBV7-2 to TRBJ1-2, with 9 bases identical to TRBD1. Germline CDR1 and CDR2: SGHTA and FQGNSA. CDR3 size: 18 residues. After removal of 5 bases from V and 2 bases from J, the junction contained 15 bases not matched to a gene.

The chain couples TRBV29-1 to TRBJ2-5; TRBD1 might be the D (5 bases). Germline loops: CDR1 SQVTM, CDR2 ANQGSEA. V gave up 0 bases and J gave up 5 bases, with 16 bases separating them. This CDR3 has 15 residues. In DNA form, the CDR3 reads TGCAGCGTTGAAGATCTTTCAGGGATGTTGGAGACCCAGTACTTC. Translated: CSVEDLSGMLETQYF.

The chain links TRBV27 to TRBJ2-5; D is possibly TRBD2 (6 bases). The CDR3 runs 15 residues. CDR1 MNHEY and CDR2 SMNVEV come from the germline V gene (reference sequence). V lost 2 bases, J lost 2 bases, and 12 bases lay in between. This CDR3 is CASSLVPGLQETQYF. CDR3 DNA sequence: TGTGCCAGCAGTTTAGTCCCCGGACTACAAGAGACCCAGTACTTC.

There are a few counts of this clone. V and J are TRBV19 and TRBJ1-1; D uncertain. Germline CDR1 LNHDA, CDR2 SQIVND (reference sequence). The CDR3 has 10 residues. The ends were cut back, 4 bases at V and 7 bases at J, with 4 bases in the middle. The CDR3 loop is CASSRGEAFF. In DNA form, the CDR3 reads TGTGCCAGTAGTAGGGGTGAAGCTTTCTTT.

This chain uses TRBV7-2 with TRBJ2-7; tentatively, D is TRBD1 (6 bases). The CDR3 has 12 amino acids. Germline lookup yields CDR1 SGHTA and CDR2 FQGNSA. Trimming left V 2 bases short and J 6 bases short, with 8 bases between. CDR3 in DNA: TGTGCCAGCAGCTTAAGGGGGTCCGAGCAGTACTTC. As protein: CASSLRGSEQYF.

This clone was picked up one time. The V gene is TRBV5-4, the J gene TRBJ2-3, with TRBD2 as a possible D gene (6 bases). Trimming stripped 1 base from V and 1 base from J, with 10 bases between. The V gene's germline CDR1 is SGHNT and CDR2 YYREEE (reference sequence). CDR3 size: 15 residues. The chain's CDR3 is CASSLFSGRTDTQYF. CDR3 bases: TGTGCCAGCAGCTTGTTTAGCGGACGCACAGATACGCAGTATTTT.

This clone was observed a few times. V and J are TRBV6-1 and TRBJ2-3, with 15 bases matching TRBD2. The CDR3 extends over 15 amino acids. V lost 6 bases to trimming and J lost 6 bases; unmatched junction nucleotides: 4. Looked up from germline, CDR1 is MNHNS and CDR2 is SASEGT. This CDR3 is CASSPGTSGRDTQYF. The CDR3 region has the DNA TGTGCCAGCAGCCCTGGGACTAGCGGGAGGGATACGCAGTATTTT.

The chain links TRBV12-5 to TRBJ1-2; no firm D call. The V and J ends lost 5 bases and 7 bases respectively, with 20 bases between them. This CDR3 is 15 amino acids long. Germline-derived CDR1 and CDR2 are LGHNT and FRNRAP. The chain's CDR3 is CASGPANWVPAGYTF. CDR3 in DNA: TGTGCTAGTGGTCCAGCAAATTGGGTACCAGCTGGCTACACCTTC.

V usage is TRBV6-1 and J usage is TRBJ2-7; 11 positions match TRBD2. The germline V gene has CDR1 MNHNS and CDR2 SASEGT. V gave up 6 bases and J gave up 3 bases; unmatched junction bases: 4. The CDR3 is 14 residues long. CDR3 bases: TGTGCCAGCAGACCCGGGACTAGCGGCTACGAGCAGTACTTC. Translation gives CASRPGTSGYEQYF.

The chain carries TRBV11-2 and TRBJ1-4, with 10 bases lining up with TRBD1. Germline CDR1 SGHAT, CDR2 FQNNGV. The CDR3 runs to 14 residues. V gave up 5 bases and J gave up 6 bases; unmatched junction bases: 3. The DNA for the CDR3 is TGTGCCAGCAGCCCTGGGACAGGGGATGAAAAACTGTTTTTT. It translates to CASSPGTGDEKLFF.

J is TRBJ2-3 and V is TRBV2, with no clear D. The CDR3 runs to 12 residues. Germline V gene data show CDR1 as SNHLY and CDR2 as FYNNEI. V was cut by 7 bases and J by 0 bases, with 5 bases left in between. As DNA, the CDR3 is TGTGCCAGCATTCCTAGCACAGATACGCAGTATTTT. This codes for CASIPSTDTQYF.

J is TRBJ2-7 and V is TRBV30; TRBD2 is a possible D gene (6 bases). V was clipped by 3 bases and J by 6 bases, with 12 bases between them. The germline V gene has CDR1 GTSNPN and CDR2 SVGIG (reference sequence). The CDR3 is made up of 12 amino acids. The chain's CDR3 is CAWSGSLGEQYF. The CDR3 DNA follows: TGTGCCTGGAGCGGGAGCCTCGGCGAGCAGTACTTC.

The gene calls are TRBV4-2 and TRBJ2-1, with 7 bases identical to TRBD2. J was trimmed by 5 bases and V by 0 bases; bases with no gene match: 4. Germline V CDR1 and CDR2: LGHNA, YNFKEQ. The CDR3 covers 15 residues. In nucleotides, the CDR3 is TGTGCCAGCAGCCAAGATTTTCTAGCGGACAATGAGCAGTTCTTC. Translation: CASSQDFLADNEQFF.

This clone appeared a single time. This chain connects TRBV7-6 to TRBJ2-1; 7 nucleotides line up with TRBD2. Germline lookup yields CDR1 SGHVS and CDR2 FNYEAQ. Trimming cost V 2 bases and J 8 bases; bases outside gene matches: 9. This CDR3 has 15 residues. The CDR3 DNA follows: TGTGCCAGCAGCTTACGGGCGGGAGCCCGAGATGAGCAGTTCTTC. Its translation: CASSLRAGARDEQFF. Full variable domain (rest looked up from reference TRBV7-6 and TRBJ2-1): GAGVSQSPRYKVTKRGQDVALRCDPISGHVSLYWYRQALGQGPEFLTYFNYEAQQDKSGLPNDRFSAERPEGSISTLTIQRTEQRDSAMYRCASSLRAGARDEQFFGPGTRLTVL.

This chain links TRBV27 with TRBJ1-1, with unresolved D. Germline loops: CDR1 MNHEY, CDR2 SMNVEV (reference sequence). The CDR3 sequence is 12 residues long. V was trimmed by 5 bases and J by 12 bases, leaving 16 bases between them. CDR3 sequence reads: CASSGGGRSPFF. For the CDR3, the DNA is TGTGCCAGCAGTGGCGGCGGACGAAGCCCTTTCTTT.

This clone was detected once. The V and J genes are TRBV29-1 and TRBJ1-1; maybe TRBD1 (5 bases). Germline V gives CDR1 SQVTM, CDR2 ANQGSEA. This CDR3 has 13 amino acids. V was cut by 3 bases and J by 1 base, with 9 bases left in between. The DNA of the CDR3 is TGCAGCGTTGATGCAGGGACGAACACTGAAGCTTTCTTT. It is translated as CSVDAGTNTEAFF.

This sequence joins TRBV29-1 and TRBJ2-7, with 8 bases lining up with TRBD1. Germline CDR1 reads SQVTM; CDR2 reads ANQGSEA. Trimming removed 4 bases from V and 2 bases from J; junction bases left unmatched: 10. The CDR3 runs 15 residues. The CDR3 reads CSVGGYRGNTYEQYF. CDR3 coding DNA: TGCAGCGTTGGAGGATACAGGGGGAATACCTACGAGCAGTACTTC.

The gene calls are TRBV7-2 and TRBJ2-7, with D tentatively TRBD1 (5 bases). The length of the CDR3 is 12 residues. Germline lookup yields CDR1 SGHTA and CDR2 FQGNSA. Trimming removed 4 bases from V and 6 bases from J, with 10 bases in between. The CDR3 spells CASSSSTVEQYF. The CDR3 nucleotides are TGTGCCAGCAGCTCCTCGACAGTCGAGCAGTACTTC.

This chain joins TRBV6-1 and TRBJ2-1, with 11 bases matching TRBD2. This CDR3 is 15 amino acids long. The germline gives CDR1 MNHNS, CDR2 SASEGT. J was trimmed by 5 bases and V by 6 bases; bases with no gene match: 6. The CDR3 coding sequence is TGTGCCAGCAGGTATAGCGGGAGGGGGGACAATGAGCAGTTCTTC. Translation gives CASRYSGRGDNEQFF.

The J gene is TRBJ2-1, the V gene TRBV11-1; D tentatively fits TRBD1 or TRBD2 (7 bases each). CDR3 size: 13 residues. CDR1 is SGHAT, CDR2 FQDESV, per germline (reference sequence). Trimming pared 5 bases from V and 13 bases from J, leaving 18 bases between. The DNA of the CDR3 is TGTGCCAGCAGCGCCAGGGGGGCGGGAGTTCAGTTCTTC. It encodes CASSARGAGVQFF.